These 20 T cell receptor beta chains were all obtained from the same sample, sequenced in a study of blood T cell repertoires in COVID-19. Here immunoSEQ multiplex PCR was the method, and the copy in TCRdb shows in-frame clones only, minus some. The table has 150,000 to 200,000 clones, around four fifths seen once; the top ten hold around 2.7%. The sequenced sample was peripheral blood. The receptors here all came from a man aged 65 to 79 with acute or convalescent COVID-19.

The chain joins TRBV19 to TRBJ2-2, with TRBD2 matching 8 bases. CDR3 length: 14 amino acids. Trimming took 9 bases from V and 1 from J; bases not matched to a gene: 4. Germline-derived CDR1 and CDR2 are LNHDA and SQIVND (reference sequence). In nucleotides, the CDR3 is TGTGCCAGCCGGGGACTAGGGAACACCGGGGAGCTGTTTTTT. Its translation is CASRGLGNTGELFF.

The table lists this clone with a few counts. The chain is built from TRBV27 and TRBJ2-7; 8 bases map to TRBD1. V lost 4 bases to trimming and J lost 3 bases; unmatched junction nucleotides: 5. CDR3 size: 14 residues. Germline V gene sequence: CDR1 MNHEY, CDR2 SMNVEV (reference sequence). CDR3 region: CASSSDRARYEQYF. The CDR3 nucleotides read TGTGCCAGCAGTTCGGACAGGGCCCGCTACGAGCAGTACTTC.

J is TRBJ1-2 and V is TRBV5-1, with 7 bases fitting TRBD1. J was trimmed by 8 bases and V by 4 bases; bases with no gene match: 14. CDR3 size: 15 residues. Germline V gene sequence: CDR1 SGHRS, CDR2 YFSETQ. CDR3 amino acids: CASSDGQADSRGYTF. The DNA of the CDR3 is TGCGCCAGCAGCGACGGACAGGCGGATTCTAGGGGCTACACCTTC.

This chain links TRBV28 with TRBJ2-7; 9 bases line up with TRBD1. The V segment lost 6 bases and the J segment 6 bases; nucleotides outside the gene matches: 15. The CDR3 extends over 16 amino acids. CDR1 is MDHEN and CDR2 is SYDVKM in the germline V gene. In nucleotides, the CDR3 is TGTGCCAGCAGAGGACAGGGGTTTCCGCGTCGGGGCGAGCAGTACTTC. Its translation: CASRGQGFPRRGEQYF. Full variable domain (outside the CDR3, taken from reference TRBV28 and TRBJ2-7): DVKVTQSSRYLVKRTGEKVFLECVQDMDHENMFWYRQDPGLGLRLIYFSYDVKMKEKGDIPEGYSVSREKKERFSLILESASTNQTSMYLCASRGQGFPRRGEQYFGPGTRLTVT.

The chain recombines TRBV7-9 with TRBJ1-5; maybe TRBD1 (5 bases). From germline, CDR1 is SEHNR and CDR2 FQNEAQ (reference sequence). V gave up 1 base and J gave up 2 bases, with 15 bases separating them. The CDR3 length is 17 residues. The CDR3 protein is CASSLGRQGVGNQPQHF. The CDR3 DNA follows: TGTGCCAGCAGCTTAGGACGGCAGGGTGTCGGCAATCAGCCCCAGCATTTT.

The rearrangement links TRBV5-1 to TRBJ1-1; D ambiguous. The germline V and J ends were trimmed by 4 bases and 1 base, with 11 bases remaining between them. This CDR3 spans 14 amino acids. In germline, CDR1 is SGHRS, CDR2 YFSETQ. This CDR3 reads CASSSRSSNTEAFF. The DNA for the CDR3 is TGCGCCAGCAGCAGTCGGTCCTCGAACACTGAAGCTTTCTTT.

In this sample, this clone turned up once. DNA for the CDR3: TGTGCCAGCTCACCATTAGACAGCTCGAACACTGAAGCTTTCTTT. This encodes CASSPLDSSNTEAFF. This chain joins TRBV18 and TRBJ1-1; perhaps TRBD1 as D (5 bases). The V end was cut by 2 bases, the J end by 1 base, with 11 bases between. This CDR3 is built from 15 residues. In germline, CDR1 is KGHSH, CDR2 LQKENI. The variable domain in full, completed from reference TRBV18 and TRBJ1-1, reads NAGVMQNPRHLVRRRGQEARLRCSPMKGHSHVYWYRQLPEEGLKFMVYLQKENIIDESGMPKERFSAEFPKEGPSILRIQQVVRGDSAAYFCASSPLDSSNTEAFFGQGTRLTVV.

V gene TRBV29-1 combines with J gene TRBJ1-4, with 10 bases identical to TRBD1. Germline CDR1 is SQVTM and CDR2 is ANQGSEA. The CDR3 totals 14 residues. V gave up 6 bases and J gave up 8 bases; unmatched junction bases: 9. The CDR3 sequence is CSVPGQGLGEKLFF. CDR3 bases: TGCAGCGTCCCGGGACAGGGGTTAGGAGAAAAACTGTTTTTT.

V gene TRBV28 combines with J gene TRBJ2-7; D is uncertain. Trimming shortened V by 5 bases and J by 6 bases, and 14 bases separated the two germline ends. CDR1 and CDR2 from the germline V gene are MDHEN and SYDVKM. The CDR3 has 13 amino acids. The CDR3, as DNA: TGTGCCAGCAGTGCTCCTGCATCCGGCGAGCAGTACTTC. This codes for CASSAPASGEQYF.

The chain uses TRBV5-4 and TRBJ2-3; 7 bases are shared with TRBD2. CDR3 length equals 14 residues. Unmatched junction bases numbered 6, after V lost 3 bases and J lost 5 bases. The germline gives CDR1 SGHNT, CDR2 YYREEE (reference sequence). The CDR3, as DNA: TGTGCCAGCAGCTACTCCCGGGGGGAAGATACGCAGTATTTT. It is translated as CASSYSRGEDTQYF.

The chain is built from TRBV4-2 and TRBJ2-7, with 7 bases matching TRBD1. Germline V CDR1 and CDR2: LGHNA, YNFKEQ. V shed 1 base and J 6 bases; nucleotides not matched to a gene: 6. CDR3 length: 14 amino acids. CDR3 in amino acids: CASSQVATGPEQYF. In DNA, the CDR3 is TGTGCCAGCAGCCAAGTCGCGACAGGGCCCGAGCAGTACTTC.

The chain is built from TRBV5-1 and TRBJ2-5, with D perhaps matching TRBD2 (5 bases). Looked up from germline, CDR1 is SGHRS and CDR2 is YFSETQ. V lost 0 bases and J lost 5, with 11 bases in between. The CDR3 covers 14 residues. Here the CDR3 reads CASSLGGGWETQYF. Written as DNA, the CDR3 is TGCGCCAGCAGCTTGGGAGGAGGTTGGGAGACCCAGTACTTC.

The rearrangement uses TRBV9 and TRBJ2-7; D gene unclear. V lost 3 bases and J 0 bases, leaving 7 bases between the germline ends. Germline-derived CDR1 and CDR2 are SGDLS and YYNGEE. The CDR3 extends over 13 amino acids. This CDR3 is CASSGGSSYEQYF. DNA of the CDR3: TGTGCCAGCAGCGGCGGAAGCTCCTACGAGCAGTACTTC.

The V call is TRBV5-6, the J call TRBJ1-2; 7 bases line up with TRBD1. The trim removed 0 bases at V and 6 bases at J, leaving 11 bases unmatched. Germline V gene sequence: CDR1 SGHDT, CDR2 YYEEEE. This CDR3 has 16 amino acids. The CDR3 loop reads CASSLEGARRGNGYTF. DNA of the CDR3: TGTGCCAGCAGCTTGGAGGGGGCCAGGCGGGGTAATGGCTACACCTTC. Based on the CDR3 plus reference TRBV5-6 and TRBJ1-2, the full variable domain is DAGVTQSPTHLIKTRGQQVTLRCSPKSGHDTVSWYQQALGQGPQFIFQYYEEEERQRGNFPDRFSGHQFPNYSSELNVNALLLGDSALYLCASSLEGARRGNGYTFGSGTRLTVV.

This sequence joins TRBV19 and TRBJ1-6; D gene ambiguous. The CDR3 loop spans 15 amino acids. CDR1 and CDR2 (germline): LNHDA, SQIVND (reference sequence). Trimming took 7 bases from V and 13 from J, leaving 23 bases between them. The CDR3 reads CASTPERRDLSPLHF. The DNA of the CDR3 is TGTGCCAGTACCCCAGAGCGGCGAGATCTCTCCCCCCTCCACTTT.

The CDR3 nucleotides read TGTGCCAGCAGTTTAAGCCCGAGAGGTACCGAGCAGTACTTC. Amino acids: CASSLSPRGTEQYF. The chain has TRBV27 and TRBJ2-7; D is uncertain. This CDR3 has 14 residues. Germline V gene sequence: CDR1 MNHEY, CDR2 SMNVEV (reference sequence). The V end lost 2 bases, the J end lost 6 bases, and 14 bases lay between the germline ends.

The chain combines TRBV19 with TRBJ2-4; 8 nucleotides align to TRBD2. The V segment lost 8 bases and the J segment 6 bases; nucleotides outside the gene matches: 12. The length of the CDR3 is 15 residues. CDR1 is LNHDA and CDR2 is SQIVND in the germline V gene (reference sequence). The CDR3 DNA reads as TGTGCCAGTTCCCCAGCGGGAGTGTGGGGAAACATTCAGTACTTC. It translates to CASSPAGVWGNIQYF. The full variable domain, with the rest looked up from reference TRBV19 and TRBJ2-4, is DGGITQSPKYLFRKEGQNVTLSCEQNLNHDAMYWYRQDPGQGLRLIYYSQIVNDFQKGDIAEGYSVSREKKESFPLTVTSAQKNPTAFYLCASSPAGVWGNIQYFGAGTRLSVL.

The V gene is TRBV5-1, the J gene TRBJ2-1; a weak D match, TRBD2 (6 bases). Trimming shortened V by 1 base and J by 4 bases, and 12 bases separated the two germline ends. This CDR3 has 15 residues. CDR1 and CDR2 (germline): SGHRS, YFSETQ. CDR3: CASSLSRRGYNEQFF. CDR3 DNA sequence: TGCGCCAGCAGCTTGAGTCGGAGGGGTTACAATGAGCAGTTCTTC.

The J gene is TRBJ1-4, the V gene TRBV10-3; 7 nucleotides align to TRBD1. The CDR3 runs 15 residues. The ends lost 3 bases at V and 5 bases at J; junction bases unmatched: 6. Germline V gene lookup returns CDR1 ENHRY and CDR2 SYGVKD. Here the CDR3 reads CAISDIDRENEKLFF. In DNA, the CDR3 is TGTGCCATCAGTGATATAGACAGGGAGAATGAAAAACTGTTTTTT.

The chain employs TRBV24-1 and TRBJ2-5; 7 nucleotides line up with TRBD2. The germline V gene encodes CDR1 KGHDR and CDR2 SFDVKD. This CDR3 spans 17 amino acids. Trimming cost V 7 bases and J 5 bases; bases outside gene matches: 18. The CDR3 region has the DNA TGTGCCACCAGCGGAACGGGGGGAAATTGGGCGTTGGAGACCCAGTACTTC. Its protein is CATSGTGGNWALETQYF.